This TCR beta chain emerged from a study of cytomegalovirus exposure and HLA in healthy donors. Comment on this clone: Its antigen remains unidentified.

Study-level points and caveats: Indistinguishable V segments, including TRBV6-2 and TRBV6-3, were excluded.

A multiplex PCR was run with 60 Vbeta primers and 13 Jbeta primers. The repertoire was sequenced with immunoSEQ multiplex PCR; TCRdb's copy has only in-frame clones and lacks some. This sample lists some 30,000 clones; its ten largest clones have 3.5%. V shed 3 bases, J shed 7 bases, and the junction held 7 bases outside the gene matches. CDR1 SGHTA and CDR2 FQGTGA come from the germline V gene. CDR3 size: 15 residues. Sequenced sample: PBMCs. The receptor comes from a man between 35 and 55 years old in good health and CMV-seronegative. The genes are TRBV7-3 and TRBJ2-2, with 8 bases identical to TRBD1. In nucleotides, the CDR3 is TGTGCCAGCAGCTTGGACAGGGAGATTGGCGGGGAGCTGTTTTTT. Its protein is CASSLDREIGGELFF.